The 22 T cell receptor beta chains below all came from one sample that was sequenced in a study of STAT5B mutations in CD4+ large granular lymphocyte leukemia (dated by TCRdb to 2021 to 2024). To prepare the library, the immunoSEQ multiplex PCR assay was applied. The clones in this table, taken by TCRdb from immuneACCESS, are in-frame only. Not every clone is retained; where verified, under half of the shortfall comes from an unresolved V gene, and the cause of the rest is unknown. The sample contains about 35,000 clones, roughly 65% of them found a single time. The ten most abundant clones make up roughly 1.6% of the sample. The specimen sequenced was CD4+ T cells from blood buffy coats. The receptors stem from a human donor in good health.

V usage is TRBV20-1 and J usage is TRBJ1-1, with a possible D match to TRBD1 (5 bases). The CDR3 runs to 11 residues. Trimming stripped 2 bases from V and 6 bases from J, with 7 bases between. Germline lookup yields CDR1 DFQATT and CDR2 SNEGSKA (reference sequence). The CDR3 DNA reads TGCAGTGCTAGAATGGGGGCTGAAGCTTTCTTT. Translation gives CSARMGAEAFF.

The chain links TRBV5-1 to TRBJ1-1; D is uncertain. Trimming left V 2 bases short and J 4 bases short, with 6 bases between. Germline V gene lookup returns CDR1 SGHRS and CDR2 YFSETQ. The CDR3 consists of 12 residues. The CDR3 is CASSLSSTEAFF. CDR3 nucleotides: TGCGCCAGCAGCTTAAGCTCCACTGAAGCTTTCTTT. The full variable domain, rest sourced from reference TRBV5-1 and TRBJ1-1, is KAGVTQTPRYLIKTRGQQVTLSCSPISGHRSVSWYQQTPGQGLQFLFEYFSETQRNKGNFPGRFSGRQFSNSRSEMNVSTLELGDSALYLCASSLSSTEAFFGQGTRLTVV.

This CDR3 reads CASTDRAGADTQYF. The CDR3 DNA is TGTGCCAGTACTGACAGGGCTGGCGCAGATACGCAGTATTTT. V gene TRBV19 combines with J gene TRBJ2-3, with 7 bases lining up with TRBD1. After removal of 7 bases from V and 4 bases from J, the junction contained 8 bases not matched to a gene. The CDR3 sequence is 14 residues long. Germline-derived CDR1 and CDR2 are LNHDA and SQIVND (reference sequence).

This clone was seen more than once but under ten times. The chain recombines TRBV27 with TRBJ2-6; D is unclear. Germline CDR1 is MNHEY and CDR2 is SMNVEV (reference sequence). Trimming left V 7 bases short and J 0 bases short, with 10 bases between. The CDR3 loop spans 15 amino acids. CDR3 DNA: TGTGCCAGCACCCTGGTGGGCTCTGGGGCCAACGTCCTGACTTTC. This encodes CASTLVGSGANVLTF. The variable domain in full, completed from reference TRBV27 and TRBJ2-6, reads EAQVTQNPRYLITVTGKKLTVTCSQNMNHEYMSWYRQDPGLGLRQIYYSMNVEVTDKGDVPEGYKVSRKEKRNFPLILESPSPNQTSLYFCASTLVGSGANVLTFGAGSRLTVL.

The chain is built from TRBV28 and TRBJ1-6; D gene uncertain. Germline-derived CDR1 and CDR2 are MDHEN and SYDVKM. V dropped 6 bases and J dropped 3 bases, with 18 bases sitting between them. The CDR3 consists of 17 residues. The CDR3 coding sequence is TGTGCCAGCAGCCCCCCGGGCGGTCCCTACTATAATTCACCCCTCCACTTT. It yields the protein CASSPPGGPYYNSPLHF.

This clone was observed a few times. The CDR3: CASGLVLGSPAMNQPQHF. CDR3 DNA: TGTGCTAGTGGTTTGGTACTCGGCAGCCCGGCTATGAATCAGCCCCAGCATTTT. The V and J genes are TRBV12-5 and TRBJ1-5; D not certain. V was shortened by 0 bases and J by 4 bases, with 19 bases between the two germline ends. CDR3 length: 18 residues. CDR1 is LGHNT, CDR2 FRNRAP, per germline.

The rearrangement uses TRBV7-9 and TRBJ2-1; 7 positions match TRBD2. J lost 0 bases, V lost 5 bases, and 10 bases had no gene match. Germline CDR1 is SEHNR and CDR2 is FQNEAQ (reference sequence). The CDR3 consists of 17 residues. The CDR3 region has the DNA TGTGCCAGCAGCCCGAGAAGCGGGGCAAGCTCCTACAATGAGCAGTTCTTC. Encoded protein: CASSPRSGASSYNEQFF.

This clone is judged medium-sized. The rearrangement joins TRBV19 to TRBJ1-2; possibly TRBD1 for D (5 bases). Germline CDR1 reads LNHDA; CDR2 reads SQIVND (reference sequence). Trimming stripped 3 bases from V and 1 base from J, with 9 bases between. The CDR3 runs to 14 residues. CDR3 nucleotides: TGTGCCAGTAGTATCTGGCAGGGTAACTATGGCTACACCTTC. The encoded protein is CASSIWQGNYGYTF.

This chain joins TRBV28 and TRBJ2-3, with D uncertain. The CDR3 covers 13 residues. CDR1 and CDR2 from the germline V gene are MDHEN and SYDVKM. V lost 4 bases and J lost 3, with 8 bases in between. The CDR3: CASSSPGTDTQYF. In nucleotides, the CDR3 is TGTGCCAGCAGTTCACCGGGTACAGATACGCAGTATTTT. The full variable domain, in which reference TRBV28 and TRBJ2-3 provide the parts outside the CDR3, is DVKVTQSSRYLVKRTGEKVFLECVQDMDHENMFWYRQDPGLGLRLIYFSYDVKMKEKGDIPEGYSVSREKKERFSLILESASTNQTSMYLCASSSPGTDTQYFGPGTRLTVL.

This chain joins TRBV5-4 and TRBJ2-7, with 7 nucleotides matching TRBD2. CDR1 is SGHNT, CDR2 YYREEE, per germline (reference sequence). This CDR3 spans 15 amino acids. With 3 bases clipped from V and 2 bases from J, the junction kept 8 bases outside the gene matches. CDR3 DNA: TGTGCCAGCAGCTCCGGGGGGTCTGCCCCCTACGAGCAGTACTTC. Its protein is CASSSGGSAPYEQYF. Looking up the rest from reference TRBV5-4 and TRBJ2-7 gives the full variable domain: ETGVTQSPTHLIKTRGQQVTLRCSSQSGHNTVSWYQQALGQGPQFIFQYYREEENGRGNFPPRFSGLQFPNYSSELNVNALELDDSALYLCASSSGGSAPYEQYFGPGTRLTVT.

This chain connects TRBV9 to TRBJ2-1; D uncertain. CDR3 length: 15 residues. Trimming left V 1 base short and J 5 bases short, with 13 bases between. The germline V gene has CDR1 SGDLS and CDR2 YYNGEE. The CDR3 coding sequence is TGTGCCAGCAGCGTACCCTCGGCAGTTAACAATGAGCAGTTCTTC. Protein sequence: CASSVPSAVNNEQFF.

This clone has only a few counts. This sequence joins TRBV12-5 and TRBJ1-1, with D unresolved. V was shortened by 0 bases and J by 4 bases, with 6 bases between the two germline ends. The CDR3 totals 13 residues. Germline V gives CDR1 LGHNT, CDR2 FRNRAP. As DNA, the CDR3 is TGTGCTAGTGGTTTGGTATCATTCACTGAAGCTTTCTTT. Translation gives CASGLVSFTEAFF.

The DNA of the CDR3 is TGTGCCAGCAGCTTGGGACACACCTCGTCCCAAGAGACCCAGTACTTC. It yields the protein CASSLGHTSSQETQYF. The rearrangement links TRBV5-4 to TRBJ2-5; no clear D. There are 16 residues in the CDR3. Trimming removed 0 bases at V and 1 base at J, with 13 bases between. Germline CDR1 is SGHNT and CDR2 is YYREEE (reference sequence).

CDR3 sequence (DNA): TGTGCCAGCAGTCGCGAACGCCGACTTGGTAGCACAGATACGCAGTATTTT. Its translation is CASSRERRLGSTDTQYF. The chain combines TRBV7-7 with TRBJ2-3; D ambiguous. V gave up 6 bases and J gave up 0 bases, with 19 bases separating them. Germline CDR1 and CDR2: SSHAT and FNYEAQ (reference sequence). CDR3 length equals 17 residues.

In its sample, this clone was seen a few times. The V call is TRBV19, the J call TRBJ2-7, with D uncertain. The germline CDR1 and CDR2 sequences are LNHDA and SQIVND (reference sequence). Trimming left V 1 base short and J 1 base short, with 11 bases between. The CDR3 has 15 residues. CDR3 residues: CASSIGPGISYEQYF. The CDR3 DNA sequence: TGTGCCAGTAGTATAGGCCCTGGGATTTCCTACGAGCAGTACTTC.

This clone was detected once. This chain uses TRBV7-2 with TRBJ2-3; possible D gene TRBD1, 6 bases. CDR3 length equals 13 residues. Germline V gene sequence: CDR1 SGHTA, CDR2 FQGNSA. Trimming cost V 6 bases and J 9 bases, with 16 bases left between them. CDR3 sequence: CASSSGAVGTQYF. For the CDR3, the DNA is TGTGCCAGCAGTTCAGGGGCGGTCGGCACGCAGTATTTT. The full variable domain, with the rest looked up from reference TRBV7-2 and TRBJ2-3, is GAGVSQSPSNKVTEKGKDVELRCDPISGHTALYWYRQSLGQGLEFLIYFQGNSAPDKSGLPSDRFSAERTGGSVSTLTIQRTQQEDSAVYLCASSSGAVGTQYFGPGTRLTVL.

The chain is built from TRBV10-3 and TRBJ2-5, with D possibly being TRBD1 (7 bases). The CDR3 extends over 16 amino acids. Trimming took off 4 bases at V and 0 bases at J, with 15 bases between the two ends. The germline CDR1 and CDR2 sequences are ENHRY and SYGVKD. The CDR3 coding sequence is TGTGCCATCAGTGGCGGGACAGCGGATTACCAAGAGACCCAGTACTTC. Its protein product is CAISGGTADYQETQYF.

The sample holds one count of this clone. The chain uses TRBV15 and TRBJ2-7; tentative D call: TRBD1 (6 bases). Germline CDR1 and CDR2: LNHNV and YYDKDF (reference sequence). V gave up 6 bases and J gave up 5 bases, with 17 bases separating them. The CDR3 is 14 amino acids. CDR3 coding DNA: TGTGCCACCAGAAGGGACAAAGGGGTCCACGAGCAGTACTTC. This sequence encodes CATRRDKGVHEQYF. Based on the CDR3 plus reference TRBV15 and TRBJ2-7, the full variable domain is DAMVIQNPRYQVTQFGKPVTLSCSQTLNHNVMYWYQQKSSQAPKLLFHYYDKDFNNEADTPDNFQSRRPNTSFCFLDIRSPGLGDTAMYLCATRRDKGVHEQYFGPGTRLTVT.

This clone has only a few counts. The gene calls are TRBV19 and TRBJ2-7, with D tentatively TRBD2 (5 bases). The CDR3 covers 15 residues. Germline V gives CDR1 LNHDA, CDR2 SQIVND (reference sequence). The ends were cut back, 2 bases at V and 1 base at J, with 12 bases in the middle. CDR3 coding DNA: TGTGCCAGTAGTATAAAGGAGGATCCGTCCTACGAGCAGTACTTC. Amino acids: CASSIKEDPSYEQYF. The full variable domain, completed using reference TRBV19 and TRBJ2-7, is DGGITQSPKYLFRKEGQNVTLSCEQNLNHDAMYWYRQDPGQGLRLIYYSQIVNDFQKGDIAEGYSVSREKKESFPLTVTSAQKNPTAFYLCASSIKEDPSYEQYFGPGTRLTVT.

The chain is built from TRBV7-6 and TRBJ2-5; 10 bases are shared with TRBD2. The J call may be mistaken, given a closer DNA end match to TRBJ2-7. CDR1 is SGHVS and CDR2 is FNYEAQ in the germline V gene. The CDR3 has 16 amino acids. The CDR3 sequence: CASSLAGTSGVYEQYF. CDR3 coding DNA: TGTGCCAGCAGCTTAGCTGGCACTAGCGGGGTCTACGAGCAGTACTTC.

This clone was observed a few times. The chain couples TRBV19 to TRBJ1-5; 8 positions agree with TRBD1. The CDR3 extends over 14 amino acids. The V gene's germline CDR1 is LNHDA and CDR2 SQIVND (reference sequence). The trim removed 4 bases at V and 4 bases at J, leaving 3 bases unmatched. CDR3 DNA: TGTGCCAGTAGTACTACAGGGGGAAATCAGCCCCAGCATTTT. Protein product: CASSTTGGNQPQHF.

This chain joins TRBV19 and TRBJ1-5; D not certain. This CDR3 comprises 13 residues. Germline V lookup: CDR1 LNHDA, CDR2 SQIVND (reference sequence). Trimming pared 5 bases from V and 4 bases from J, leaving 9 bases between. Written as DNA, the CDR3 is TGTGCCAGTAGTTTCAATAGGAATCAGCCCCAGCATTTT. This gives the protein CASSFNRNQPQHF.